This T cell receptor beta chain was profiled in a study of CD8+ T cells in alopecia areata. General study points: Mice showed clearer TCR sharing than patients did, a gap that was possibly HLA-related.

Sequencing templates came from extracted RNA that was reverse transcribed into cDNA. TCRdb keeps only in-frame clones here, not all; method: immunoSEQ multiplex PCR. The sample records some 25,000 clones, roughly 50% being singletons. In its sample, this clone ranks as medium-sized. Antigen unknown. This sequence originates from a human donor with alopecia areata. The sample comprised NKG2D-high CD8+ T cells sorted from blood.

This chain's CDR3 is CASSPVQLAYEQYF. Written as DNA, the CDR3 is TGTGCCAGCAGCCCAGTACAGTTAGCCTACGAGCAGTACTTC. The chain has TRBV7-9 and TRBJ2-7; D is undetermined. Trimming stripped 5 bases from V and 2 bases from J, with 13 bases between. The CDR3 runs 14 residues. Germline V gene sequence: CDR1 SEHNR, CDR2 FQNEAQ (reference sequence).